These T cell receptor beta chains were read from a single sample in a study of blood T cells in healthy people across ages. A single record per CDR3 protein comes from TCRdb applying MiXCR to the 5' RACE reads. This table has more than 650,000 distinct CDR3 sequences, around a fifth appearing once. The specimen was blood. The receptors derive from a man between 65 and 85 years old in good health. Both conserved end residues are part of each CDR3.

j_call | v_call | cdr3_aa
TRBJ2-2 | TRBV9 | CASSLLMTTGELFF
TRBJ1-5 | TRBV6-6 | CASSRGAQRGNQPQHF
TRBJ2-1 | TRBV7-2 | CASSFRKPNEQFF
TRBJ2-6 | TRBV21-1 | CASPSWVSGANVLTF
TRBJ1-4 | TRBV11-2 | CASSLIQGSTNEKLFF
TRBJ1-4 | TRBV28 | CASSPLRDATNEKLFF
TRBJ2-3 | TRBV11-2 | CASSLGGVNTQYF
TRBJ1-2 | TRBV7-8 | CASSFNRGWDGYTF
TRBJ2-3 | TRBV20-1 | CSAPPAGFTDTQYF
TRBJ1-5 | TRBV2 | CASSLREGGSQPQHF
TRBJ2-3 | TRBV7-2 | CASSLGGGYSTDTQYF
TRBJ2-4 | TRBV5-1 | CASSLQGPEVKNIQYF
TRBJ2-1 | TRBV6-2/TRBV6-3 | CASSYVGPYNEQFF
TRBJ2-2 | TRBV5-1 | CASSLEARQDTGELFF
TRBJ1-6 | TRBV7-9 | CASSRVGVDSPLHF
TRBJ1-1 | TRBV12-3/TRBV12-4 | CASSLVPDGRSEAFF
TRBJ2-1 | TRBV5-1 | CASSLVSGGPNEQFF
TRBJ1-4 | TRBV12-3/TRBV12-4 | CASQIGHLGEKLFF